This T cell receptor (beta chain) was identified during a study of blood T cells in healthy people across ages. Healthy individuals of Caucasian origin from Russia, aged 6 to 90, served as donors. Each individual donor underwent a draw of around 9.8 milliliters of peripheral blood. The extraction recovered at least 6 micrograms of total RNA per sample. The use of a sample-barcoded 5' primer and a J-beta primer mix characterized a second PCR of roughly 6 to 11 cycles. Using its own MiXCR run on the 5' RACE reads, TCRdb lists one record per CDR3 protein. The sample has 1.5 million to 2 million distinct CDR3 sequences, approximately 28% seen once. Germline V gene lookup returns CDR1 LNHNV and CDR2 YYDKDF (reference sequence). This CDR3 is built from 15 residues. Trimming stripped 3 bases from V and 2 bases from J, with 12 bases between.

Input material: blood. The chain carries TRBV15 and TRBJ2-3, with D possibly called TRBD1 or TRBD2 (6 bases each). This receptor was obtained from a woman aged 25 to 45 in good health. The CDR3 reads CATSSLGGTTDTQYF. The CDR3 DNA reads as TGTGCCACCAGCAGTCTAGGGGGGACCACAGATACGCAGTATTTT.